This T cell receptor beta chain was identified in a study of response to subunit inactivated influenza vaccine. The CDR3 loop spans 14 amino acids. The germline V gene has CDR1 DFQATT and CDR2 SNEGSKA (reference sequence). The V gene lost 1 base and the J gene lost 2 bases, with 12 bases spanning the gap. Each CDR3 protein is one row after TCRdb ran MiXCR on the RT-PCR reads. The table records around 570,000 distinct CDR3 sequences, around 11% of them present only once. The table lists this clonotype with many counts. The sample was also reused in another study, on T cells expressing NK-cell markers. That report notes: Scientists made TCR beta cDNA using 5'RACE template switching with UMIs.

This specimen was PBMCs from blood, taken on the day of vaccination. This sequence was found in a man in his fifties or sixties who received an inactivated influenza vaccine. The V call is TRBV20-1, the J call TRBJ2-7; maybe TRBD2 (6 bases). The CDR3 loop reads CSARVPGRTYEQYF. The CDR3 coding sequence is TGCAGTGCTAGAGTGCCAGGGAGGACCTACGAGCAGTACTTC.